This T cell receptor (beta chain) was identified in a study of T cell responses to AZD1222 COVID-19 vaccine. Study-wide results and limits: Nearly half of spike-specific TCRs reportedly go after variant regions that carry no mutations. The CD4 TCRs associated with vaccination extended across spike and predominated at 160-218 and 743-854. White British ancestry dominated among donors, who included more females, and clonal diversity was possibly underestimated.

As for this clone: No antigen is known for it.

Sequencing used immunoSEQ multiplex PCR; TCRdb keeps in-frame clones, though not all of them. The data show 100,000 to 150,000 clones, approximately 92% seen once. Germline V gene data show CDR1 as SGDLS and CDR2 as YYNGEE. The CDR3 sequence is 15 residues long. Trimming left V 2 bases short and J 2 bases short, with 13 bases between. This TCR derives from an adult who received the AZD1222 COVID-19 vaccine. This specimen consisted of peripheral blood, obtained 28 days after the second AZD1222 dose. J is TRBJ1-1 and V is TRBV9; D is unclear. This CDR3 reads CASSVDIDFNTEAFF. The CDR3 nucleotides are TGTGCCAGCAGCGTTGATATCGACTTTAACACTGAAGCTTTCTTT.